One and the same sample provided the 26 T cell receptor beta chains below, sequenced in a study of esophageal squamous cell carcinoma under preoperative chemotherapy. The time point denotes: after preoperative PTX-NDP chemotherapy. TCRdb analysed the PCR reads with MiXCR anew, one entry per CDR3 protein. Among about 18,000 distinct CDR3 sequences listed, roughly 46% were seen once. The specimen was collected from a patient given preoperative chemotherapy. These receptors all come from a human donor with esophageal squamous cell carcinoma. The donor label of this sample is uncertain.

J is TRBJ2-3 and V is TRBV7-2; the match to TRBD2 covers 7 bases. The assigned J gene may be wrong: the sequence end matches TRBJ2-7 better. The CDR3 spans 18 residues. CDR1 and CDR2 (germline): SGHTA, FQGNSA. CDR3 region: CASSGGGGGGGGVYEQYF. CDR3 coding DNA: TGTGCCAGCAGCGGGGGGGGGGGGGGGGGGGGGGGAGTCTACGAGCAGTACTTC.

The chain couples TRBV5-4 to TRBJ2-1, with no clear D. V was pared by 0 bases and J by 0 bases, with 7 bases between. The germline gives CDR1 SGHNT, CDR2 YYREEE (reference sequence). The CDR3 contains 15 residues. The chain's CDR3 is CASSLEQNSYNEQFF. CDR3 sequence (DNA): TGTGCCAGCAGCTTGGAACAGAACTCCTACAATGAGCAGTTCTTC.

There are many counts of this clonotype. The gene calls are TRBV7-6 and TRBJ2-1, with D possibly called TRBD1 or TRBD2 (6 bases each). The CDR3 runs 15 residues. Trimming took off 5 bases at V and 4 bases at J, with 15 bases between the two ends. In germline, CDR1 is SGHVS, CDR2 FNYEAQ. The CDR3 region has the DNA TGTGCCAGCAGCCGATCGGAGGGGGGATACAATGAGCAGTTCTTC. It yields the protein CASSRSEGGYNEQFF.

The chain joins TRBV6-5 to TRBJ2-1, with 10 bases aligning to TRBD1. Looked up from germline, CDR1 is MNHEY and CDR2 is SVGAGI. The CDR3 totals 15 residues. J was trimmed by 6 bases and V by 2 bases; bases with no gene match: 4. In DNA, the CDR3 is TGTGCCAGCAGTTACGGACAGGGGGACCTCAATGAGCAGTTCTTC. This gives the protein CASSYGQGDLNEQFF.

V is TRBV11-3 and J is TRBJ2-5; TRBD1 might be the D (6 bases). The closer fit of TRBJ2-1 to the DNA end suggests the J call may be wrong. Germline CDR1 is SGHNT and CDR2 is YENEEA. CDR3 size: 19 residues. The CDR3 bases are TGTGCCAGCAGCTTAGGCTATCGGACAGCGAGTCTAGGTAGGGGTGAGCAGTTCTTC. Amino acids: CASSLGYRTASLGRGEQFF.

This clonotype was detected ten times or more. The rearrangement joins TRBV12-3 or TRBV12-4 to TRBJ2-7, with 10 nucleotides matching TRBD2. V lost 3 bases and J lost 3; bases outside the gene matches: 5. The CDR3 consists of 15 residues. The chain's CDR3 is CASSLGTSARYEQYF. The CDR3 nucleotides are TGTGCCAGCAGTTTGGGGACTAGCGCGCGCTACGAGCAGTACTTC.

This clonotype appeared many times. The chain links TRBV7-3 to TRBJ2-3; D is unresolved. V was pared by 4 bases and J by 0 bases, with 11 bases between. Germline V CDR1 and CDR2: SGHTA, FQGTGA. The CDR3 totals 15 residues. For the CDR3, the DNA is TGTGCCAGCAGCTCGAGTATAGCTAGCACAGATACGCAGTATTTT. This translates into CASSSSIASTDTQYF.

This sequence joins TRBV12-5 and TRBJ2-1; 13 positions match TRBD2. V shed 2 bases, J shed 8 bases, and the junction held 6 bases outside the gene matches. Germline-derived CDR1 and CDR2 are LGHNT and FRNRAP. The CDR3 sequence is 16 residues long. CDR3 DNA: TGTGCTAGTGGTTTGTTCCCGACTAGCGGGAGGTATGAGCAGTTCTTC. It encodes CASGLFPTSGRYEQFF. Complete variable domain (other parts from reference TRBV12-5 and TRBJ2-1): DARVTQTPRHKVTEMGQEVTMRCQPILGHNTVFWYRQTMMQGLELLAYFRNRAPLDDSGMPKDRFSAEMPDATLATLKIQPSEPRDSAVYFCASGLFPTSGRYEQFFGPGTRLTVL.

This clonotype appeared many times. The chain uses TRBV6-2 or TRBV6-3 and TRBJ2-1; TRBD2 aligns across 7 bases. The CDR3 runs 12 residues. Germline CDR1 is MNHEY and CDR2 is SVGEGT. Trimming took 10 bases from V and 5 from J; bases not matched to a gene: 5. The CDR3 coding sequence is TGTGCCATCTCCGGGACTAACAATGAGCAGTTCTTC. Protein product: CAISGTNNEQFF.

The chain is built from TRBV10-2 and TRBJ2-7; perhaps TRBD2 as D (6 bases). CDR3 length: 14 residues. The V end was cut by 2 bases, the J end by 2 bases, with 10 bases between. Germline CDR1 is WSHSY and CDR2 is SAAADI. The CDR3 DNA reads TGCGCCAGCAGTGAGAGGAGGGACCCCTACGAGCAGTACTTC. Protein product: CASSERRDPYEQYF.

The chain couples TRBV7-2 to TRBJ2-3, with 12 bases fitting TRBD2. CDR3 length: 15 residues. V gave up 2 bases and J gave up 10 bases; unmatched junction bases: 7. Germline CDR1 SGHTA, CDR2 FQGNSA. This chain's CDR3 is CASSLLAGGSDAQYF. DNA for the CDR3: TGTGCCAGCAGCTTACTAGCGGGAGGGTCCGATGCGCAGTATTTT.

This clonotype has only a few counts. V usage is TRBV12-3 or TRBV12-4 and J usage is TRBJ2-7, with 9 bases identical to TRBD2. Germline trimming cut 5 bases from V and 2 bases from J; bases unmatched to any gene: 7. There are 15 residues in the CDR3. The CDR3 bases are TGTGCCAGCAGTGATAGCGGGGGTGCTACCTACGAGCAGTACTTC. Encoded protein: CASSDSGGATYEQYF.

This clonotype was picked up a small number of times. V gene TRBV7-2 combines with J gene TRBJ2-5, with D possibly matching TRBD1 (8 bases). Trimming removed 3 bases from V and 5 bases from J, with 13 bases in between. Germline V gene lookup returns CDR1 SGHTA and CDR2 FQGNSA. The CDR3 spans 14 residues. CDR3 loop: CASSFNRGGETQYF. CDR3 DNA: TGTGCCAGCAGCTTTAACAGGGGGGGGGAGACCCAGTACTTC.

The gene calls are TRBV7-2 and TRBJ2-2, with a possible D match to TRBD1 (5 bases). This CDR3 has 15 amino acids. V shed 5 bases and J shed 1 base, with 11 bases lying between them. CDR1 SGHTA and CDR2 FQGNSA come from the germline V gene. CDR3 in amino acids: CASSPNTGNTGELFF. CDR3 coding DNA: TGTGCCAGCAGCCCCAACACAGGGAACACCGGGGAGCTGTTTTTT.

In its sample, this clonotype was seen many times. The V gene is TRBV6-1, the J gene TRBJ2-3; D is ambiguous. Germline V gene lookup returns CDR1 MNHNS and CDR2 SASEGT. This CDR3 spans 13 amino acids. V was clipped by 2 bases and J by 5 bases, with 8 bases between them. CDR3 in amino acids: CASSERSVDTQYF. The CDR3 DNA sequence: TGTGCCAGCAGTGAAAGAAGCGTAGATACGCAGTATTTT.

CDR3 amino acids: CASSPMGPNRAGAGNEQYF. The CDR3 DNA sequence: TGTGCCAGCAGTCCAATGGGACCTAACAGAGCGGGAGCCGGGAACGAGCAGTACTTC. The V and J genes are TRBV6-1 and TRBJ2-1; TRBD2 matches 8 bases. Gene TRBJ2-7 matches the end of the DNA better, so the J call may be wrong. The CDR3 sequence is 19 residues long. The germline CDR1 and CDR2 sequences are MNHNS and SASEGT.

The chain is built from TRBV7-2 and TRBJ2-5; D may match TRBD1 or TRBD2 (5 bases each). The germline V gene encodes CDR1 SGHTA and CDR2 FQGNSA. V was clipped by 5 bases and J by 9 bases, with 19 bases between them. This CDR3 contains 14 residues. The CDR3 nucleotides read TGTGCCAGCAGCCCTACCGGGGACCAAGCGTCCCAGTACTTC. As protein: CASSPTGDQASQYF.

This clonotype has ten or more counts. This sequence joins TRBV6-5 and TRBJ2-1; possibly TRBD1 or TRBD2 for D (5 bases each). From germline, CDR1 is MNHEY and CDR2 SVGAGI. The CDR3 extends over 13 amino acids. V was shortened by 2 bases and J by 7 bases, with 9 bases between the two germline ends. For the CDR3, the DNA is TGTGCCAGCAGTTACGATGGGGGTAATGAGCAGTTCTTC. As protein: CASSYDGGNEQFF.

This clonotype was detected a few times. The chain links TRBV19 to TRBJ2-2; tentatively, D is TRBD2 (6 bases). Germline CDR1 LNHDA, CDR2 SQIVND (reference sequence). Trimming cost V 5 bases and J 4 bases, with 11 bases left between them. This CDR3 has 14 residues. Written as DNA, the CDR3 is TGTGCCAGTAGTGCTCGGGGGTTCACCGGGGAGCTGTTTTTT. Amino acid sequence: CASSARGFTGELFF.

This clonotype was counted only a few times. The CDR3 DNA reads as TGTGCCAGCAGGACAGGGCCGGGCCCCTACGAGCAGTACTTC. It codes for CASRTGPGPYEQYF. This sequence joins TRBV6-1 and TRBJ2-7; 7 nucleotides match TRBD1. There are 14 residues in the CDR3. CDR1 MNHNS and CDR2 SASEGT come from the germline V gene. The V and J ends lost 6 bases and 2 bases, in that order; junction bases with no gene match: 7.

This clonotype was recorded once. This CDR3 fails to terminate in the conserved phenylalanine or tryptophan, so it likely reflects a read error. This rearrangement joins TRBV12-5 to TRBJ2-5; D unclear. The J call may not be correct, given that the DNA end is closer to TRBJ2-7. In germline, CDR1 is LGHNT, CDR2 FRNRAP. CDR3 length: 14 residues. Here the CDR3 DNA reads TGTGCTAGTGGACTCGGGCGGTATGAGGACGAGCAGTACCCC. The encoded protein is CASGLGRYEDEQYP.

With respect to this clonotype: A much larger clone sits a single nucleotide away, making a read error possible. V and J are TRBV7-2 and TRBJ2-1; 9 nucleotides line up with TRBD1. Germline-derived CDR1 and CDR2 are SGHTA and FQGNSA. The CDR3 loop spans 14 amino acids. V gave up 7 bases and J gave up 4 bases; unmatched junction bases: 5. CDR3 amino acids: CASTRDRAYNEQFF. DNA of the CDR3: TGTGCCAGCACCCGGGACAGGGCATACAATGAGCAGTTCTTC.

The chain joins TRBV7-8 to TRBJ2-5; D possibly corresponds to TRBD1 (7 bases). The ends were cut back, 1 base at V and 14 bases at J, with 26 bases in the middle. Looked up from germline, CDR1 is SGHVS and CDR2 is FQNEAQ. The CDR3 loop spans 16 amino acids. The CDR3 DNA follows: TGTGCCAGCAGCTTAGTGGAGCGGAGGGGGCGAGCGACCCGATACTTC. Translation gives CASSLVERRGRATRYF.

This clonotype was counted ten times or more. V usage is TRBV28 and J usage is TRBJ2-4; a weak D match, TRBD2 (6 bases). The CDR3 is 14 residues long. V lost 7 bases to trimming and J lost 8 bases, with 18 bases between them. CDR1 and CDR2 (germline): MDHEN, SYDVKM. Here the CDR3 reads CASKSVAGRDIQYF. CDR3 bases: TGTGCCAGCAAATCGGTGGCGGGAAGGGACATTCAGTACTTC.

This clonotype was seen only once. The rearrangement links TRBV5-6 to TRBJ2-1; possible D gene TRBD2, 6 bases. Trimming took 7 bases from V and 7 from J, leaving 18 bases between them. The CDR3 contains 14 residues. Germline V gene data show CDR1 as SGHDT and CDR2 as YYEEEE. CDR3 sequence (DNA): TGTGCCAGCGAGTTAGGCGGGATCTCAAATGAGCAGTTCTTC. This codes for CASELGGISNEQFF.

J is TRBJ2-5 and V is TRBV5-7; D is unresolved. TRBV5-7 is filed as an ORF, its function uncertain. CDR3 length: 14 amino acids. Trimming left V 3 bases short and J 11 bases short, with 20 bases between. CDR3 protein: CASSSDPMGLVQYF. DNA for the CDR3: TGTGCCAGCAGCTCGGACCCGATGGGGTTGGTGCAGTACTTC.